These 21 T cell receptor beta chains came from one sample sequenced in a study of identical twins. TCRdb re-analysed the 5' RACE reads in MiXCR, keeping a single row per CDR3 protein. The sample records 700,000 or so distinct CDR3 sequences, less than 25% being singletons. These data were likewise used in another study, on T cells expressing NK-cell markers.

Sequencing was done on a sample of PBMCs. The receptors come from a woman aged 18 to 35 in good health.

V is TRBV5-1 and J is TRBJ2-3; TRBD1 is a possible D gene (5 bases). Germline V CDR1 and CDR2: SGHRS, YFSETQ. The germline V and J ends were trimmed by 4 bases and 3 bases, with 15 bases remaining between them. The CDR3 covers 15 residues. The CDR3 nucleotides read TGCGCCAGCAGCCAAGGACGGTCAGGGACAGATACGCAGTATTTT. It codes for CASSQGRSGTDTQYF. Supplemented by reference TRBV5-1 and TRBJ2-3, the full variable domain reads KAGVTQTPRYLIKTRGQQVTLSCSPISGHRSVSWYQQTPGQGLQFLFEYFSETQRNKGNFPGRFSGRQFSNSRSEMNVSTLELGDSALYLCASSQGRSGTDTQYFGPGTRLTVL.

The chain uses TRBV29-1 and TRBJ2-3; 7 bases agree with TRBD2. The CDR3 spans 16 residues. V was pared by 1 base and J by 0 bases, with 7 bases of the junction left unmatched. Looked up from germline, CDR1 is SQVTM and CDR2 is ANQGSEA. CDR3: CSVEGWAGVSTDTQYF. CDR3 DNA: TGCAGCGTTGAAGGCTGGGCGGGGGTTAGCACAGATACGCAGTATTTT.

The rearrangement uses TRBV7-6 and TRBJ1-5; D not certain. Germline V gene sequence: CDR1 SGHVS, CDR2 FNYEAQ. The CDR3 has 14 residues. V shed 2 bases and J shed 0 bases, with 5 bases lying between them. The CDR3 protein is CASSLSDSNQPQHF. The DNA of the CDR3 is TGTGCCAGCAGCTTATCGGATAGCAATCAGCCCCAGCATTTT. The entire variable domain, with the rest obtained from reference TRBV7-6 and TRBJ1-5, is as follows: GAGVSQSPRYKVTKRGQDVALRCDPISGHVSLYWYRQALGQGPEFLTYFNYEAQQDKSGLPNDRFSAERPEGSISTLTIQRTEQRDSAMYRCASSLSDSNQPQHFGDGTRLSIL.

This clonotype was picked up many times. V is TRBV5-1 and J is TRBJ2-7; no clear D. The CDR3 contains 14 residues. Germline values: CDR1 SGHRS, CDR2 YFSETQ. The germline V and J ends were trimmed by 1 base and 4 bases, with 12 bases remaining between them. The CDR3 is CASSLSGPGYEQYF. The CDR3 DNA is TGCGCCAGCAGCTTGTCGGGCCCTGGGTACGAGCAGTACTTC.

This clonotype was counted only a few times. V is TRBV10-3 and J is TRBJ2-3, with 7 bases identical to TRBD2. The junction had 3 bases not matched to a gene; V was cut back by 0 bases and J by 3 bases. CDR1 ENHRY and CDR2 SYGVKD come from the germline V gene. The CDR3 has 15 amino acids. CDR3 sequence (DNA): TGTGCCATCAGTGAGTCGAGAGCGGGGACAGATACGCAGTATTTT. This encodes CAISESRAGTDTQYF.

The V call is TRBV7-6, the J call TRBJ2-7; 7 bases are a match to TRBD2. The CDR3 is 16 amino acids. Germline V gives CDR1 SGHVS, CDR2 FNYEAQ. Unmatched junction bases numbered 11, after V lost 1 base and J lost 5 bases. CDR3 sequence: CASSLVGAGRTHEQYF. CDR3 DNA: TGTGCCAGCAGCTTAGTTGGAGCGGGGAGGACCCACGAGCAGTACTTC.

This clonotype came up a few times. J is TRBJ1-1 and V is TRBV3-1, with D unresolved. Trimming pared 2 bases from V and 1 base from J, leaving 14 bases between. This CDR3 has 16 amino acids. Germline V gives CDR1 LGHDT, CDR2 YNNKEL (reference sequence). CDR3 loop: CASSQRKGRSNTEAFF. The CDR3 DNA follows: TGTGCCAGCAGCCAAAGAAAGGGTCGTTCGAACACTGAAGCTTTCTTT.

The rearrangement joins TRBV5-1 to TRBJ2-1, with 8 positions matching TRBD2. The CDR3 extends over 16 amino acids. The germline V gene has CDR1 SGHRS and CDR2 YFSETQ. The V gene end was trimmed by 2 bases and the J gene end by 2 bases; junction bases not matched to a gene: 6. The CDR3 is CASSLVAGTTYNEQFF. The CDR3 region has the DNA TGCGCCAGCAGCTTAGTAGCGGGGACGACCTACAATGAGCAGTTCTTC.

This clonotype was detected a few times. The chain uses TRBV9 and TRBJ2-2, with D unresolved. Germline V gives CDR1 SGDLS, CDR2 YYNGEE. Trimming shortened V by 1 base and J by 0 bases, and 10 bases separated the two germline ends. CDR3 length equals 16 residues. This CDR3 reads CASSVSISSNTGELFF. In nucleotides, the CDR3 is TGTGCCAGCAGCGTATCGATTAGTTCGAACACCGGGGAGCTGTTTTTT.

This rearrangement joins TRBV2 to TRBJ2-7; 15 bases line up with TRBD2. CDR3 length equals 15 residues. Germline V gives CDR1 SNHLY, CDR2 FYNNEI. J was trimmed by 3 bases and V by 6 bases; bases with no gene match: 3. The CDR3 region has the DNA TGTGCCAGCAGAGGACTAGCGGGAGGGATCTACGAGCAGTACTTC. Protein sequence: CASRGLAGGIYEQYF.

This clonotype was seen a handful of times. The CDR3 loop reads CASSYRGTSGQSYEQYF. The DNA of the CDR3 is TGTGCCAGCAGTTACAGAGGGACATCCGGACAATCCTACGAGCAGTACTTC. This sequence joins TRBV6-5 and TRBJ2-7; D possibly corresponds to TRBD1 (6 bases). Germline V gene data show CDR1 as MNHEY and CDR2 as SVGAGI. V lost 2 bases and J lost 1, with 18 bases in between. This CDR3 contains 17 residues.

This clonotype was picked up a small number of times. The chain uses TRBV6-1 and TRBJ2-7; a possible D gene is TRBD1 (6 bases). The CDR3 has 15 residues. Germline V gene sequence: CDR1 MNHNS, CDR2 SASEGT. Trimming pared 0 bases from V and 4 bases from J, leaving 13 bases between. The CDR3 DNA follows: TGTGCCAGCAGTGAAGCCGTAAAGCAGGGGTACGAGCAGTACTTC. Translation gives CASSEAVKQGYEQYF.

This clonotype was observed a handful of times. The chain has TRBV5-1 and TRBJ2-1, with 7 bases fitting TRBD2. J was trimmed by 7 bases and V by 0 bases; bases with no gene match: 4. Germline V CDR1 and CDR2: SGHRS, YFSETQ. CDR3 size: 14 residues. The CDR3 nucleotides are TGCGCCAGCAGCTTGGACGGGGGGAGGAATGAGCAGTTCTTC. Residues: CASSLDGGRNEQFF. The full variable domain, completed using reference TRBV5-1 and TRBJ2-1, is KAGVTQTPRYLIKTRGQQVTLSCSPISGHRSVSWYQQTPGQGLQFLFEYFSETQRNKGNFPGRFSGRQFSNSRSEMNVSTLELGDSALYLCASSLDGGRNEQFFGPGTRLTVL.

The V call is TRBV20-1, the J call TRBJ1-2; 8 bases match TRBD1. The CDR3 is made up of 11 amino acids. With V trimmed by 6 bases and J by 7 bases, 4 bases remained unmatched. CDR1 and CDR2 from the germline V gene are DFQATT and SNEGSKA (reference sequence). The CDR3 DNA follows: TGCAGTGCATCGACAGGGGTTGGCTACACCTTC. Translated, it gives CSASTGVGYTF.

The chain recombines TRBV20-1 with TRBJ2-6; TRBD2 is a possible D gene (6 bases). The CDR3 is 15 amino acids. In germline, CDR1 is DFQATT, CDR2 SNEGSKA (reference sequence). V was trimmed by 0 bases and J by 4 bases, leaving 10 bases between them. CDR3 bases: TGCAGTGCTAGAGATAAGGGGAGGGGGGCCAACGTCCTGACTTTC. It translates to CSARDKGRGANVLTF.

In this sample, this clonotype turned up a few times. The chain is built from TRBV7-9 and TRBJ2-3, with TRBD2 identical over 14 bases. Germline V gene data show CDR1 as SEHNR and CDR2 as FQNEAQ (reference sequence). Trimming cost V 4 bases and J 2 bases; bases outside gene matches: 2. This CDR3 has 16 residues. The DNA of the CDR3 is TGTGCCAGCAGCTCGACTAGCGGGGGGGCCACAGATACGCAGTATTTT. This codes for CASSSTSGGATDTQYF.

This clonotype occurred a few times. This rearrangement joins TRBV7-6 to TRBJ1-3; no clear D gene. The length of the CDR3 is 14 residues. Trimming took 4 bases from V and 4 from J, leaving 11 bases between them. Germline-derived CDR1 and CDR2 are SGHVS and FNYEAQ. CDR3 residues: CASSSAFRGNTIYF. The CDR3 DNA reads TGTGCCAGCAGCTCAGCATTTAGGGGAAACACCATATATTTT.

V and J are TRBV11-3 and TRBJ2-2; 8 nucleotides line up with TRBD2. The CDR3 sequence is 17 residues long. Germline-derived CDR1 and CDR2 are SGHNT and YENEEA. The junction had 9 bases not matched to a gene; V was cut back by 6 bases and J by 0 bases. CDR3: CASSSPTSAANTGELFF. The CDR3 DNA follows: TGTGCCAGCAGTTCCCCGACTAGCGCAGCGAACACCGGGGAGCTGTTTTTT.

V usage is TRBV18 and J usage is TRBJ1-2, with D possibly being TRBD1 (5 bases). This CDR3 region has 16 residues. The V end was cut by 0 bases, the J end by 6 bases, with 17 bases between. CDR1 is KGHSH, CDR2 LQKENI, per germline. The CDR3 region has the DNA TGTGCCAGCTCACCACCGGAGCTGGGGGGAGAAGATGGCTACACCTTC. It is translated as CASSPPELGGEDGYTF.

This rearrangement joins TRBV10-3 to TRBJ1-2; D might be TRBD1 (6 bases). Germline assignment: CDR1 ENHRY and CDR2 SYGVKD. The germline V and J ends were trimmed by 7 bases and 7 bases, with 16 bases remaining between them. This CDR3 contains 13 residues. In nucleotides, the CDR3 is TGTGCCATCACCACAACAGGGCAGGGTGGCTACACCTTC. It translates to CAITTTGQGGYTF.

This clonotype was seen ten or more times. The chain uses TRBV12-3 or TRBV12-4 and TRBJ1-1; D is possibly TRBD1 (5 bases). Trimming removed 4 bases from V and 1 base from J, with 10 bases in between. The CDR3 runs to 14 residues. In nucleotides, the CDR3 is TGTGCCAGCAGTTACGGGGGAAAGAACACTGAAGCTTTCTTT. Translating gives CASSYGGKNTEAFF.